These 32 T cell receptor beta chains were sequenced from one sample in a study of Graves' ophthalmopathy and Graves' hyperthyroidism. Transcripts of RNA were the source for amplifying TCR beta CDR3 regions. Scientists carried out first-round RT-PCR using HTBI primers and then a second-round multiplex PCR. TCRdb passed the multiplex PCR reads through MiXCR, listing each CDR3 protein once. Among 580,000 or so distinct CDR3 sequences listed, under 45% were seen once. Sequencing input: peripheral blood or thyroid tissue (not recorded which). These receptors came from an adult man with Graves' hyperthyroidism.

At least ten counts were recorded for this clonotype. The gene calls are TRBV15 and TRBJ1-2; D not resolved. In germline, CDR1 is LNHNV, CDR2 YYDKDF (reference sequence). Deletions cut 0 bases from V and 5 bases from J, with 7 bases between. The CDR3 has 13 residues. This chain's CDR3 is CATSREAQYGYTF. CDR3 DNA: TGTGCCACCAGCAGAGAGGCCCAGTATGGCTACACCTTC.

This clonotype was counted only a few times. J is TRBJ1-5 and V is TRBV19; the match to TRBD1 covers 9 bases. CDR1 is LNHDA and CDR2 is SQIVND in the germline V gene (reference sequence). J gave up 0 bases and V 2 bases, and 2 bases lay outside the gene matches. There are 16 residues in the CDR3. CDR3 sequence: CASSIMGQGSNQPQHF. The DNA of the CDR3 is TGTGCCAGTAGTATAATGGGACAGGGTAGCAATCAGCCCCAGCATTTT.

Regarding this clonotype: This may be a read error, as it is one base from a much larger clone. The J gene is TRBJ2-6, the V gene TRBV5-1, with D perhaps matching TRBD1 or TRBD2 (5 bases each). Germline CDR1 is SGHRS and CDR2 is YFSETQ. The CDR3 totals 18 residues. This CDR3 reads CASSLDIGAVSGANVPTF. The CDR3 bases are TGCGCCAGCAGCCTCGACATCGGGGCAGTCTCTGGGGCCAACGTCCCGACTTTC.

As for this clonotype: A much larger clone differs from this one at a single base, so this may be a read error. The chain carries TRBV7-3 and TRBJ2-5; 14 bases are shared with TRBD2. The CDR3 runs to 16 residues. V dropped 5 bases and J dropped 2; count of bases not matched to a gene: 4. Germline loops: CDR1 SGHTA, CDR2 FQGTGA. The CDR3 spells CASSLRLAGGQETQYF. The CDR3 DNA is TGTGCCAGCAGCCTCAGACTAGCGGGGGGGCAAGAGACCCAGTACTTC.

The chain is built from TRBV7-9 and TRBJ1-1, with D perhaps matching TRBD1 (6 bases). Germline CDR1 SEHNR, CDR2 FQNEAQ (reference sequence). CDR3 length: 13 residues. V lost 5 bases and J lost 6, with 13 bases in between. The chain's CDR3 is CASSTGRFSEAFF. As DNA, the CDR3 is TGTGCCAGCAGCACAGGGAGGTTTTCTGAAGCTTTCTTT.

The CDR3 sequence is CASSLRESGETQYF. CDR3 in DNA: TGTGCCAGCAGTCTTAGAGAGAGTGGAGAGACCCAGTACTTC. The V gene is TRBV5-4, the J gene TRBJ2-5, with D unresolved. The CDR3 is made up of 14 amino acids. V was shortened by 5 bases and J by 4 bases, with 15 bases between the two germline ends. Germline-derived CDR1 and CDR2 are SGHNT and YYREEE (reference sequence).

Points on this clonotype: One junction end does not reproduce the germline sequence, and a read error may be involved. The chain recombines TRBV7-3 with TRBJ2-7, with 9 positions matching TRBD2. The germline V gene has CDR1 SGHTA and CDR2 FQGTGA. This CDR3 comprises 19 residues. The CDR3 region has the DNA TGCGCCAGCAGCCAAATCGACACGGGTAGCGGGAGCCGCTCCTACGAGCAGTACTTC. This encodes CASSQIDTGSGSRSYEQYF.

Points on this clonotype: A single base separates this from a much larger clone, so it may be a read error. The chain joins TRBV11-1 to TRBJ2-7; 9 nucleotides agree with TRBD2. Germline CDR1 and CDR2: SGHAT and FQDESV (reference sequence). V was clipped by 6 bases and J by 7 bases; unmatched bases: 13. The length of the CDR3 is 15 residues. CDR3 residues: CASSSVAGARPEQYF. The CDR3 DNA sequence: TGTGCCAGCAGTTCCGTAGCGGGGGCCCGACCGGAGCAGTACTTC.

This sequence joins TRBV20-1 and TRBJ2-5, with TRBD1 matching over 7 bases. Germline V gene lookup returns CDR1 DFQATT and CDR2 SNEGSKA (reference sequence). The V segment lost 0 bases and the J segment 6 bases; nucleotides outside the gene matches: 7. The CDR3 sequence is 14 residues long. The CDR3 reads CSARDGTVVKTQYF. DNA of the CDR3: TGCAGTGCTAGAGACGGGACAGTGGTCAAGACCCAGTACTTC.

V gene TRBV28 combines with J gene TRBJ2-5; 7 bases are shared with TRBD1. This CDR3 spans 19 amino acids. Germline CDR1 MDHEN, CDR2 SYDVKM. Unmatched junction bases numbered 22, after V lost 8 bases and J lost 1 base. This CDR3 reads CASRSTLGQHHRIQETQYF. The CDR3 nucleotides read TGTGCCAGCCGATCAACTTTGGGACAGCACCACAGAATCCAAGAGACCCAGTACTTC.

This clonotype was detected ten times or more. The chain links TRBV7-8 to TRBJ1-2; D gene ambiguous. The V end lost 5 bases, the J end lost 6 bases, and 13 bases lay between the germline ends. The CDR3 loop spans 13 amino acids. Germline V lookup: CDR1 SGHVS, CDR2 FQNEAQ. The DNA of the CDR3 is TGTGCCAGCAGCGCTCACCAGGTTGATGGCTACACCTTC. Translation gives CASSAHQVDGYTF.

This clonotype has at least ten counts. The V gene is TRBV7-6, the J gene TRBJ2-5; 7 nucleotides match TRBD1. Germline V gene sequence: CDR1 SGHVS, CDR2 FNYEAQ. Unmatched junction bases numbered 11, after V lost 5 bases and J lost 5 bases. There are 15 residues in the CDR3. CDR3: CASSPETGLLETQYF. The CDR3 DNA reads TGTGCCAGCAGCCCTGAGACAGGGCTGTTGGAGACCCAGTACTTC.

The table lists this clonotype with a few counts. This chain connects TRBV6-5 to TRBJ1-4; TRBD1 is a possible D gene (6 bases). The CDR3 runs to 14 residues. V lost 2 bases and J 5 bases, leaving 9 bases between the germline ends. Germline V gene sequence: CDR1 MNHEY, CDR2 SVGAGI. CDR3 amino acids: CASSYGGGNEKLFF. The CDR3, as DNA: TGTGCCAGCAGTTACGGGGGCGGGAATGAAAAACTGTTTTTT.

In the case of this clonotype: The final CDR3 position lacks the conserved phenylalanine or tryptophan, pointing to a likely read error. This chain links TRBV10-1 with TRBJ2-7; D is unclear. V was shortened by 5 bases and J by 2 bases, with 13 bases between the two germline ends. The CDR3 is 14 amino acids. Germline values: CDR1 WNHNN, CDR2 SYGVQD (reference sequence). The CDR3 region is CASSPAGLTYEQYL. The CDR3 DNA is TGCGCCAGCAGTCCAGCCGGGTTAACCTACGAGCAGTACCTC.

The chain is built from TRBV29-1 and TRBJ1-2; the D gene is possibly TRBD1 (5 bases). Per germline, CDR1 SQVTM and CDR2 ANQGSEA. CDR3 size: 19 residues. V lost 6 bases to trimming and J lost 0 bases, with 29 bases between them. The CDR3 DNA follows: TGCAGCGTGGGGACCGTTTCATCTACTAGCACAGACACTAACTATGGCTACACCTTC. Protein product: CSVGTVSSTSTDTNYGYTF.

The genes are TRBV10-3 and TRBJ2-5; TRBD2 matches 9 bases. The germline V gene has CDR1 ENHRY and CDR2 SYGVKD. Unmatched junction bases numbered 6, after V lost 2 bases and J lost 5 bases. The length of the CDR3 is 15 residues. The CDR3 reads CAISEAGSGGETQYF. The CDR3 coding sequence is TGTGCCATCAGTGAGGCGGGTAGCGGGGGCGAGACCCAGTACTTC.

The sample holds many counts of this clonotype. The V call is TRBV5-8, the J call TRBJ1-6; perhaps TRBD1 as D (5 bases). The CDR3 sequence is 16 residues long. Germline values: CDR1 SGHTS, CDR2 YDEGEE. The V gene lost 5 bases and the J gene lost 7 bases, with 19 bases spanning the gap. CDR3 nucleotides: TGTGCCAGCAGTTCTCCCGGGGGGGAACGGAATTCACCCCTCCACTTT. It specifies CASSSPGGERNSPLHF.

This clonotype was counted many times. The V call is TRBV6-5, the J call TRBJ2-2; D uncertain. Germline V gene sequence: CDR1 MNHEY, CDR2 SVGAGI. CDR3 length: 11 amino acids. Deletions cut 5 bases from V and 9 bases from J, with 7 bases between. CDR3 bases: TGTGCCAGCAGTAATAGCTGGGAGCTGTTTTTT. Its translation is CASSNSWELFF.

The chain employs TRBV7-6 and TRBJ1-1, with D possibly TRBD1 on 6 matching bases. The CDR3 totals 16 residues. Between the trimmed V and J ends, which lost 6 bases and 0 bases, there was a span of 17 bases. Germline V gives CDR1 SGHVS, CDR2 FNYEAQ. CDR3 region: CASSRGGGRMNTEAFF. The CDR3 bases are TGTGCCAGCAGTCGTGGGGGGGGGCGAATGAACACTGAAGCTTTCTTT.

This chain joins TRBV7-8 and TRBJ2-3, with D possibly matching TRBD1 (5 bases). From germline, CDR1 is SGHVS and CDR2 FQNEAQ. The V gene lost 0 bases and the J gene lost 3 bases, with 7 bases spanning the gap. This CDR3 comprises 14 residues. CDR3 region: CASSLASGTDTQYF. The CDR3 region has the DNA TGTGCCAGCAGCTTAGCCTCAGGGACAGATACGCAGTATTTT.

This clonotype occurred many times. V gene TRBV24-1 combines with J gene TRBJ2-7; 9 bases line up with TRBD1. Germline CDR1 reads KGHDR; CDR2 reads SFDVKD. V trimming: 4 bases; J trimming: 5 bases; junction bases outside the gene matches: 5. The CDR3 contains 14 residues. The CDR3 DNA follows: TGTGCCACCAGTGACACAGGGGGCTTGGACGAGCAGTACTTC. Its protein is CATSDTGGLDEQYF.

This chain joins TRBV2 and TRBJ2-2; D not resolved. V was cut by 4 bases and J by 5 bases, with 17 bases left in between. From germline, CDR1 is SNHLY and CDR2 FYNNEI. The CDR3 consists of 16 residues. The CDR3 coding sequence is TGTGCCAGCAGTGCTAGAGATCTCTTGCGTACCGGGGAGCTGTTTTTT. Amino acids: CASSARDLLRTGELFF. The entire variable domain, with the rest obtained from reference TRBV2 and TRBJ2-2, is as follows: EPEVTQTPSHQVTQMGQEVILRCVPISNHLYFYWYRQILGQKVEFLVSFYNNEISEKSEIFDDQFSVERPDGSNFTLKIRSTKLEDSAMYFCASSARDLLRTGELFFGEGSRLTVL.

The sample holds many counts of this clonotype. Compared with germline, one end of the junction differs, possibly owing to a read error. CDR3 sequence: CASSSWTGKLGGTQYF. The CDR3 bases are TGTGCTAGCAGCTCATGGACAGGGAAACTTGGTGGAACCCAGTACTTC. V and J are TRBV7-7 and TRBJ2-5; 8 bases are a match to TRBD1. Germline V gene sequence: CDR1 SSHAT, CDR2 FNYEAQ (reference sequence). The CDR3 has 16 residues.

On this clonotype itself: A much larger clone is a single base away; this may be a read error. The chain couples TRBV2 to TRBJ2-2; D could derive from TRBD1 or TRBD2 (5 bases each). Germline V CDR1 and CDR2: SNHLY, FYNNEI. This CDR3 has 14 residues. DNA of the CDR3: TGTGCCAGCAGTGAAGGGGGCTTCACCGGGGAGATGTTTTTT. As protein: CASSEGGFTGEMFF.

This clonotype was seen at least ten times. The rearrangement joins TRBV14 to TRBJ2-2; D ambiguous. Germline V gene sequence: CDR1 SGHDN, CDR2 FVKESK. V gave up 3 bases and J gave up 4 bases, with 9 bases separating them. The CDR3 has 14 residues. CDR3 loop: CASSHAGFTGELFF. CDR3 nucleotide sequence: TGTGCCAGCAGCCACGCTGGATTCACCGGGGAGCTGTTTTTT.

As DNA, the CDR3 is TGTGCCAGCAGAAGATCTGGGTCGGAAGCTTTCTTT. Its protein is CASRRSGSEAFF. The chain couples TRBV10-3 to TRBJ1-1; D remains ambiguous. The germline CDR1 and CDR2 sequences are ENHRY and SYGVKD. This CDR3 comprises 12 residues. The V and J ends lost 10 bases and 8 bases respectively, with 17 bases between them.

CDR3: CASSLLAGANVLTF. The CDR3 DNA is TGTGCCAGCAGTTTATTAGCCGGGGCCAACGTCCTGACTTTC. The chain has TRBV2 and TRBJ2-6; D gene unclear. With 5 bases removed from V and 4 bases from J, the gap between germline ends came to 9 bases. Per the germline V gene, CDR1 is SNHLY and CDR2 is FYNNEI. The CDR3 contains 14 residues.

The CDR3, as DNA: TGTGCCAGCACTGGGACAGGGGGTAACTATGGCTACACCTTC. This sequence encodes CASTGTGGNYGYTF. V usage is TRBV6-5 and J usage is TRBJ1-2, with TRBD1 identical over 11 bases. With V trimmed by 7 bases and J by 1 base, 2 bases remained unmatched. The germline V gene has CDR1 MNHEY and CDR2 SVGAGI. The CDR3 is 14 amino acids.

This clonotype appeared many times. This chain connects TRBV7-6 to TRBJ2-5; perhaps TRBD2 as D (5 bases). Germline values: CDR1 SGHVS, CDR2 FNYEAQ. The CDR3 runs 15 residues. The V gene lost 0 bases and the J gene lost 4 bases, with 12 bases spanning the gap. CDR3 sequence (DNA): TGTGCCAGCAGCTTAGCGGGAGCTTTCGGAGAGACCCAGTACTTC. It codes for CASSLAGAFGETQYF.

There are a few counts of this clonotype. The chain uses TRBV7-2 and TRBJ1-1, with a tentative D call TRBD1 (6 bases). The CDR3 spans 15 residues. Between the trimmed V and J ends, which lost 5 bases and 1 base, there was a span of 14 bases. Germline CDR1 is SGHTA and CDR2 is FQGNSA. This CDR3 reads CASSPTPGQNTEAFF. The DNA for the CDR3 is TGTGCCAGCAGCCCCACCCCGGGACAGAACACTGAAGCTTTCTTT.

This clonotype was observed at least ten times. The chain couples TRBV7-6 to TRBJ1-1; a possible D gene is TRBD1 (5 bases). The V end was cut by 5 bases, the J end by 5 bases, with 15 bases between. The CDR3 sequence is 14 residues long. Germline CDR1 and CDR2: SGHVS and FNYEAQ. CDR3 nucleotide sequence: TGTGCCAGCAGCCCTTCCCCAGGGAATACTGAAGCTTTCTTT. Its protein is CASSPSPGNTEAFF.

About this clonotype: The junction and the germline gene differ at one end; a read error may be behind it. The chain employs TRBV5-1 and TRBJ2-5; D is uncertain. The CDR3 runs 12 residues. The germline V gene has CDR1 SGHRS and CDR2 YFSETQ. CDR3 nucleotide sequence: TGCGCCAGCAGCTTGGCTCAAGAGACCCAGTGCTTC. Residues: CASSLAQETQCF.